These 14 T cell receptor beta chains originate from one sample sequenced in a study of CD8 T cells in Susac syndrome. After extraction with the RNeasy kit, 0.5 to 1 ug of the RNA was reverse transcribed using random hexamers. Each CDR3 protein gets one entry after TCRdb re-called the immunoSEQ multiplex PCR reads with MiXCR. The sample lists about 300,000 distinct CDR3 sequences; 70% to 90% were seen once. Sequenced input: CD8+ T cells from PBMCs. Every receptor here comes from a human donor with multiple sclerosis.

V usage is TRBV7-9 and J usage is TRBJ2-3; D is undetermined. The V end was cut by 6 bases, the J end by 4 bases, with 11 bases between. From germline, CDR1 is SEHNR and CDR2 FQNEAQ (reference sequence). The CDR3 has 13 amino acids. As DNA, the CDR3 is TGTGCCAGCAGTGCGACATTTCCAGATACGCAGTATTTT. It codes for CASSATFPDTQYF.

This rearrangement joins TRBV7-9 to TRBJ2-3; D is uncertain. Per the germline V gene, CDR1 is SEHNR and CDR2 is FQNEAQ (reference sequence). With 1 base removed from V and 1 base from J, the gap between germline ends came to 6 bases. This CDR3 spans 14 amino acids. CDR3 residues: CASSLGDRTDTQYF. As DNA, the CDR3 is TGTGCCAGCAGCTTAGGCGACCGCACAGATACGCAGTATTTT.

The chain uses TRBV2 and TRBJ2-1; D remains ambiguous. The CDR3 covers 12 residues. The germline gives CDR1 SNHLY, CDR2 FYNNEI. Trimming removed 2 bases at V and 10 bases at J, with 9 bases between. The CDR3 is CASSEYLEEQFF. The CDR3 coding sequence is TGTGCCAGCAGTGAATATCTGGAAGAGCAGTTCTTC.

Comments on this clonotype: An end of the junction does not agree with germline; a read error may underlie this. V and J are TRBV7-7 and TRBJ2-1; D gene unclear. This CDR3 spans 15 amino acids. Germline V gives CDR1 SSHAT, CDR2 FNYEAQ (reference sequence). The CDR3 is CASSLGPGLGDEQFF. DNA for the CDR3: TGTGCTAGCAGCTTAGGACCCGGTTTGGGCGATGAGCAGTTCTTC.

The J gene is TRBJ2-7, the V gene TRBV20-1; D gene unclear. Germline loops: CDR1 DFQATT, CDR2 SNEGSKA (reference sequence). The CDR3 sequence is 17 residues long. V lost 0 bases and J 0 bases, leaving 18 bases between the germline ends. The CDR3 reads CSARDLETTQSSYEQYF. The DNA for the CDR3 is TGCAGTGCTAGAGATCTGGAGACAACTCAGAGCTCCTACGAGCAGTACTTC.

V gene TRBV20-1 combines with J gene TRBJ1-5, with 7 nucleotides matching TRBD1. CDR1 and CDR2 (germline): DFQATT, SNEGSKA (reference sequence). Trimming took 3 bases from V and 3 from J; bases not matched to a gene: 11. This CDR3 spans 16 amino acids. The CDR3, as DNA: TGCAGTGCTAGTACAATCGGGACAGTGTCCAATCAGCCCCAGCATTTT. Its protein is CSASTIGTVSNQPQHF.

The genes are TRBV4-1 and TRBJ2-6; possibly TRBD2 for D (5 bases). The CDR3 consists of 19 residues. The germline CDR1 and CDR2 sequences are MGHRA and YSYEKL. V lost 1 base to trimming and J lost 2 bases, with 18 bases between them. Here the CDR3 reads CASSQVGRGSSTGANVLTF. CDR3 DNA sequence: TGCGCCAGCAGCCAAGTGGGCCGGGGTTCATCGACTGGGGCCAACGTCCTGACTTTC.

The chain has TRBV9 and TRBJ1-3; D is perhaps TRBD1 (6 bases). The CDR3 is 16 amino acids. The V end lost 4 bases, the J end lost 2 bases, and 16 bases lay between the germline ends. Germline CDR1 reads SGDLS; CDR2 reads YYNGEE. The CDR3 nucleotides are TGTGCCAGCAGCCCGCACCCAGGGGTTCCTGGAAACACCATATATTTT. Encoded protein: CASSPHPGVPGNTIYF.

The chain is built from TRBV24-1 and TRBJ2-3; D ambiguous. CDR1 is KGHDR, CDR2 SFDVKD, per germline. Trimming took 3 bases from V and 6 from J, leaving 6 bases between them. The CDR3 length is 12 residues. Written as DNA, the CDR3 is TGTGCCACCAGTGATGAACGCGATACGCAGTATTTT. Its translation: CATSDERDTQYF.

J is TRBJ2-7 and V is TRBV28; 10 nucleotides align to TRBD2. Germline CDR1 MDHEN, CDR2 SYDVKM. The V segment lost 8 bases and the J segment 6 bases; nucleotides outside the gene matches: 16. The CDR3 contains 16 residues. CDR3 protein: CASSPSGSPYGGEQYF. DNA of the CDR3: TGTGCCAGCTCGCCTAGCGGGAGCCCTTATGGGGGCGAGCAGTACTTC.

This chain's CDR3 is CASTQRQPTDTQYF. CDR3 DNA sequence: TGCGCCAGCACCCAGAGACAGCCAACAGATACGCAGTATTTT. The chain carries TRBV5-1 and TRBJ2-3; tentative D call: TRBD1 (5 bases). Trimming took off 6 bases at V and 3 bases at J, with 14 bases between the two ends. Per the germline V gene, CDR1 is SGHRS and CDR2 is YFSETQ. The CDR3 consists of 14 residues.

This CDR3 reads CASSQASSSGANVLTF. CDR3 bases: TGCGCCAGCAGCCAAGCGTCGAGCTCTGGGGCCAACGTCCTGACTTTC. The chain recombines TRBV4-3 with TRBJ2-6, with D unclear. CDR3 length equals 16 residues. In germline, CDR1 is LGHNA, CDR2 YSLEER. V shed 1 base and J shed 0 bases, with 7 bases lying between them.

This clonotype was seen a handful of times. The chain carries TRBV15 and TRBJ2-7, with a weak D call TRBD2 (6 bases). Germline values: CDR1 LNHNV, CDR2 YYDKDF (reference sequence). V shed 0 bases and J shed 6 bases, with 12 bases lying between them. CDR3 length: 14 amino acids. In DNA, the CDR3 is TGTGCCACCAGCAGAGACGAGGGAGGATTCGAGCAGTACTTC. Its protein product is CATSRDEGGFEQYF.

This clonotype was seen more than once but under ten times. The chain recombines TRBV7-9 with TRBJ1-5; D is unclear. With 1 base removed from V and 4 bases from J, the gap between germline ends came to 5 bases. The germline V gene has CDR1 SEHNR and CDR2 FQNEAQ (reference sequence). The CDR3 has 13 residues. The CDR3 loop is CASSLGPNQPQHF. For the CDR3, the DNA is TGTGCCAGCAGCTTAGGCCCTAATCAGCCCCAGCATTTT.